The 22 T cell receptor beta chains in this list originate from one sample, sequenced in a study of Graves' ophthalmopathy and Graves' hyperthyroidism. The sequenced template was RNA, covering the TCR beta CDR3 region. The workflow started with a first-round RT-PCR run with HTBI primers and then moved on to a second-round multiplex PCR. TCRdb passed the multiplex PCR reads through MiXCR, listing each CDR3 protein once. Of 500,000 to 800,000 distinct CDR3 sequences in the sample, roughly two fifths were seen once. The sample was peripheral blood. These receptors all come from an adult man with Graves' ophthalmopathy.

The chain uses TRBV6-6 and TRBJ2-2; 7 bases map to TRBD1. V shed 0 bases, J shed 5 bases, and the junction held 0 bases outside the gene matches. This CDR3 is 14 amino acids long. Germline values: CDR1 MNHNY, CDR2 SVGAGI (reference sequence). In nucleotides, the CDR3 is TGTGCCAGCAGTTACTCGACAGGGACCGGGGAGCTGTTTTTT. Protein sequence: CASSYSTGTGELFF.

The chain employs TRBV9 and TRBJ1-2, with 8 bases matching TRBD1. Per germline, CDR1 SGDLS and CDR2 YYNGEE. The CDR3 consists of 13 residues. The J segment lost 8 bases and the V segment lost 4 bases, leaving 7 bases of the junction unmatched. The DNA for the CDR3 is TGTGCCAGCAGCCCGGGACAGGATTTAGGCTACACCTTC. The encoded protein is CASSPGQDLGYTF.

Notes on this clonotype: At one of its ends the junction is not consistent with the germline gene, which may arise from a read error. V and J are TRBV5-8 and TRBJ1-2; D might be TRBD1 (5 bases). In germline, CDR1 is SGHTS, CDR2 YDEGEE. The CDR3 contains 15 residues. Here the CDR3 DNA reads TGCGCCAGCAGCTTCTCCCCGGGGCTAGGGTATGGCTACACCTTC. Translated, it gives CASSFSPGLGYGYTF.

This clonotype was seen repeatedly, ten times or more. This chain uses TRBV29-1 with TRBJ1-2; D gene unclear. The ends were cut back, 6 bases at V and 5 bases at J, with 13 bases in the middle. Looked up from germline, CDR1 is SQVTM and CDR2 is ANQGSEA. The CDR3 spans 12 residues. The DNA of the CDR3 is TGCAGCGTCGCAGAGACTGAGTATGGCTACACCTTC. Protein sequence: CSVAETEYGYTF.

The chain combines TRBV20-1 with TRBJ2-5; 8 bases fit TRBD2. Losses at the gene ends were 5 bases for V and 5 bases for J; bases not matched to a gene: 10. Germline V gene sequence: CDR1 DFQATT, CDR2 SNEGSKA (reference sequence). CDR3 length: 14 residues. The CDR3 nucleotides are TGCAGTGCTTTATCGGGGGGGGCTTTTGAGACCCAGTACTTC. This translates into CSALSGGAFETQYF.

This clonotype came up a few times. In DNA form, the CDR3 reads TGTGCCATCAGTGAGTCGGACAGGTGGAACACCATATATTTT. This gives the protein CAISESDRWNTIYF. The chain joins TRBV10-3 to TRBJ1-3; 7 positions match TRBD1. The CDR3 spans 14 residues. With V trimmed by 0 bases and J by 7 bases, 3 bases remained unmatched. Germline V gene data show CDR1 as ENHRY and CDR2 as SYGVKD.

About this clonotype: This may be a read error: a much more frequent sequence differs by one nucleotide. The CDR3 DNA sequence: TGTGCCAGCAGGGGGGTGCCCGGGGAGCTGTTTTTT. It is translated as CASRGVPGELFF. J is TRBJ2-2 and V is TRBV2; either TRBD1 or TRBD2 may supply D (5 bases each). Trimming left V 6 bases short and J 6 bases short, with 8 bases between. CDR1 SNHLY and CDR2 FYNNEI come from the germline V gene. CDR3 length: 12 residues.

The chain uses TRBV15 and TRBJ1-4, with 7 bases that match TRBD1. The CDR3 loop spans 14 amino acids. V lost 5 bases, J lost 3 bases, and 3 bases stayed unmatched. Germline V gives CDR1 LNHNV, CDR2 YYDKDF (reference sequence). CDR3 loop: CATSGGQANEKLFF. CDR3 sequence (DNA): TGTGCCACCAGCGGAGGACAGGCTAATGAAAAACTGTTTTTT.

This sequence joins TRBV30 and TRBJ1-1, with a tentative D call TRBD1 (5 bases). Per germline, CDR1 GTSNPN and CDR2 SVGIG (reference sequence). V was clipped by 1 base and J by 7 bases, with 10 bases between them. There are 12 residues in the CDR3. In DNA, the CDR3 is TGTGCCTGGAGTGGGGGGTCGAGTGAAGCTTTCTTT. It translates to CAWSGGSSEAFF.

This clonotype was seen at least ten times. The CDR3 DNA follows: TGTGCCAGCAGTGAAGCAGGGGGATATCAGCCCCAGCATTTT. Translating it yields CASSEAGGYQPQHF. The rearrangement uses TRBV25-1 and TRBJ1-5, with 7 positions matching TRBD1. Germline trimming cut 2 bases from V and 5 bases from J; bases unmatched to any gene: 3. The CDR3 spans 14 residues. The V gene's germline CDR1 is MGHDK and CDR2 SYGVNS.

Of note for this clonotype: Germline is not matched at one junction end, which may reflect a read error. The V gene is TRBV7-9, the J gene TRBJ2-7; possible D gene TRBD2, 6 bases. Germline loops: CDR1 SEHNR, CDR2 FQNEAQ (reference sequence). The CDR3 runs to 16 residues. The CDR3 protein is CASGLQGLKSSYEQYF. CDR3 nucleotides: TGTGCCAGCGGCTTGCAGGGACTCAAGAGCTCCTACGAGCAGTACTTC.

The J gene is TRBJ2-7, the V gene TRBV3-1; D gene unclear. Deletions cut 2 bases from V and 3 bases from J, with 5 bases between. The length of the CDR3 is 12 residues. Germline CDR1 reads LGHDT; CDR2 reads YNNKEL (reference sequence). The CDR3 region has the DNA TGTGCCAGCAGCCAACTCAACTACGAGCAGTACTTC. It codes for CASSQLNYEQYF.

Points on this clonotype: The junction shows a germline mismatch at one end, possibly a read error. The chain carries TRBV29-1 and TRBJ2-7, with a tentative D call TRBD2 (5 bases). This CDR3 has 12 amino acids. CDR1 is SQVTM, CDR2 ANQGSEA, per germline. CDR3 sequence (DNA): TGCAGCGTTGTAGACGGCGCGGGCGAGCAGTATTTC. Its protein product is CSVVDGAGEQYF.

The V call is TRBV9, the J call TRBJ2-2; 14 bases align to TRBD2. Germline V gives CDR1 SGDLS, CDR2 YYNGEE. With V trimmed by 3 bases and J by 6 bases, 7 bases remained unmatched. The CDR3 extends over 17 amino acids. CDR3 residues: CASSAPTSGGAAGELFF. The CDR3 coding sequence is TGTGCCAGCAGCGCCCCGACTAGCGGGGGGGCGGCCGGGGAGCTGTTTTTT. Supplemented by reference TRBV9 and TRBJ2-2, the full variable domain reads DSGVTQTPKHLITATGQRVTLRCSPRSGDLSVYWYQQSLDQGLQFLIQYYNGEERAKGNILERFSAQQFPDLHSELNLSSLELGDSALYFCASSAPTSGGAAGELFFGEGSRLTVL.

This chain's CDR3 is CSVASSGPSGTQYF. Here the CDR3 DNA reads TGCAGCGTTGCCAGCTCAGGACCTAGTGGTACCCAGTACTTC. The genes are TRBV29-1 and TRBJ2-5; D unresolved. The CDR3 runs 14 residues. CDR1 is SQVTM and CDR2 is ANQGSEA in the germline V gene. Trimming removed 4 bases from V and 8 bases from J, with 20 bases in between.

This clonotype came up many times. At one boundary the junction diverges from the germline segment, which might be a read error. The chain links TRBV10-3 to TRBJ1-4, with D tentatively TRBD1 (6 bases). The CDR3 contains 16 residues. Germline CDR1 is ENHRY and CDR2 is SYGVKD. In nucleotides, the CDR3 is TGTGCCAGCAGTTACTCGAGAGGACAGTCTAATGAAAAACTGTTTTTT. This gives the protein CASSYSRGQSNEKLFF.

This clonotype was detected only a few times. The junction shows a germline mismatch at one end, possibly a read error. This chain uses TRBV10-3 with TRBJ1-5; D might be TRBD1 (5 bases). The CDR3 spans 12 residues. Per germline, CDR1 ENHRY and CDR2 SYGVKD. The CDR3, as DNA: TGTGCCAGCAGTGAAGCGGGGCCAGCCCAGCATTTT. Residues: CASSEAGPAQHF.

V usage is TRBV7-8 and J usage is TRBJ2-3; D possibly corresponds to TRBD2 (6 bases). Germline-derived CDR1 and CDR2 are SGHVS and FQNEAQ. This CDR3 has 16 residues. Trimming stripped 4 bases from V and 2 bases from J, with 16 bases between. In nucleotides, the CDR3 is TGTGCCAGCAGCTCCCCCCTCCGGGAGAACACAGATACGCAGTATTTT. Encoded protein: CASSSPLRENTDTQYF. The full variable domain, with the rest looked up from reference TRBV7-8 and TRBJ2-3, is GAGVSQSPRYKVAKRGQDVALRCDPISGHVSLFWYQQALGQGPEFLTYFQNEAQLDKSGLPSDRFFAERPEGSVSTLKIQRTQQEDSAVYLCASSSPLRENTDTQYFGPGTRLTVL.

The genes are TRBV29-1 and TRBJ1-1; D unclear. Germline V gene lookup returns CDR1 SQVTM and CDR2 ANQGSEA. There are 15 residues in the CDR3. The V end was cut by 0 bases, the J end by 1 base, with 12 bases between. The CDR3 sequence is CSVEDLGSENTEAFF. CDR3 nucleotide sequence: TGCAGCGTTGAAGATCTAGGGTCTGAGAACACTGAAGCTTTCTTT.

Details on this clonotype: This may arise from a read error, as a much more abundant clone is one base away. The chain carries TRBV2 and TRBJ2-2; D possibly corresponds to TRBD2 (6 bases). V was cut by 6 bases and J by 7 bases, with 18 bases left in between. The germline CDR1 and CDR2 sequences are SNHLY and FYNNEI. The CDR3 spans 15 residues. The CDR3: CASSVGAEGLGELFF. In nucleotides, the CDR3 is TGTGCCAGCAGCGTAGGTGCGGAGGGTCTCGGGGAGCTGTTTTTT.

The sample holds many counts of this clonotype. V usage is TRBV5-8 and J usage is TRBJ2-7; possible D gene TRBD2, 5 bases. Germline V gives CDR1 SGHTS, CDR2 YDEGEE. This CDR3 comprises 15 residues. The germline V and J ends were trimmed by 0 bases and 2 bases, with 12 bases remaining between them. The CDR3 DNA reads TGTGCCAGCAGCTTGGATGCGGGTCCGACCTACGAGCAGTACTTC. This translates into CASSLDAGPTYEQYF.

This clonotype was seen more than once but under ten times. The rearrangement joins TRBV5-1 to TRBJ2-3; possibly TRBD2 for D (6 bases). Germline loops: CDR1 SGHRS, CDR2 YFSETQ. The CDR3 is made up of 14 amino acids. The V end was cut by 2 bases, the J end by 5 bases, with 12 bases between. The DNA for the CDR3 is TGCGCCAGCAGCTTAACCCCCGGGAGAGATACGCAGTATTTT. The encoded protein is CASSLTPGRDTQYF.